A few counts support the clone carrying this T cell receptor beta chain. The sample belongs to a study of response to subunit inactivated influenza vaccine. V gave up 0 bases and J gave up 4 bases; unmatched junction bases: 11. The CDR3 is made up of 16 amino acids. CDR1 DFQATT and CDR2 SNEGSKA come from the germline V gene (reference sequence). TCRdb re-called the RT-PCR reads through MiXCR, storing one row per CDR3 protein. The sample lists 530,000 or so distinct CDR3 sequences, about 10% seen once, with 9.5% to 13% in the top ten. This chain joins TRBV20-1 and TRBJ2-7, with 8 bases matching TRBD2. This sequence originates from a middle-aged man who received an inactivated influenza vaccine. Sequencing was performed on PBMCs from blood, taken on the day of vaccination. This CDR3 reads CSARDRNSGDYYEQYF. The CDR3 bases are TGCAGTGCTAGAGATCGTAATAGCGGGGATTATTACGAGCAGTACTTC.